A single T cell receptor beta chain is shown here with its context. Its specificity is not known. This CDR3 has 14 amino acids. With 7 bases removed from V and 1 base from J, the gap between germline ends came to 12 bases. Germline V gives CDR1 SEHNR, CDR2 FQNEAQ (reference sequence). This record comes from a study of response to subunit inactivated influenza vaccine. Study-wide points: The study's authors posited that every seasonal influenza vaccination enlists few new T cells.

TCRdb used MiXCR to reprocess the RT-PCR reads, holding one entry per CDR3 protein. The table lists 500,000 to 550,000 distinct CDR3 sequences, 6% to 9% of them singletons. Sequenced here: PBMCs from blood, sampled around 25 months after vaccination. This chain links TRBV7-9 with TRBJ2-3; D assignment may be TRBD1 or TRBD2 (5 bases each). The clonotype was recovered from a man aged 45 to 70 who received an inactivated influenza vaccine. CDR3 region: CASNPGRGTDTQYF. As DNA, the CDR3 is TGTGCCAGCAACCCGGGACGGGGCACAGATACGCAGTATTTT.